This T cell receptor beta chain was retrieved from a study of HIV-infected patients and healthy controls. Study in general: After three months of therapy, CD4 counts rose modestly but significantly in about 85% of the 16 patients.

Germline V gene data show CDR1 as DFQATT and CDR2 as SNEGSKA (reference sequence). The CDR3 is made up of 15 amino acids. J gave up 7 bases and V 0 bases, and 10 bases lay outside the gene matches. Whole blood was used without fractionation, so all unsorted peripheral T cells were included. Study findings and constraints: HIV+ repertoires were severely depleted of MAIT alpha-chain CDR3s, unlike healthy controls.

cDNA was made from approximately 0.55 ug RNA using alpha and beta constant primers. Using multiplexing indices, alpha and beta chain libraries were generated apart by chain-specific third strand synthesis. TCRdb redid the calling of the 5' RACE reads with MiXCR, one entry per CDR3 protein. The sample includes 7,500 to 10,000 distinct CDR3 sequences, 8% of them seen just once. By sample share, this clonotype is medium-sized (0.01 to 0.1%). Its antigen is unknown. Sample: blood, taken before antiretroviral therapy. This rearrangement joins TRBV20-1 to TRBJ1-1; 8 bases align to TRBD1. This TCR was sampled from an adult with HIV infection. The donor label of this sample is uncertain. The CDR3 protein is CSARDFDRGIGEAFF. The CDR3 nucleotides are TGCAGTGCTAGAGATTTTGACAGGGGTATAGGTGAAGCTTTCTTT.